This TCR beta chain was identified in a study of shared clonotypes between healthy human individuals. This clone showed up just once. Partitioning of CD4+ cells yielded a CD45RA+ naive subset and a CD45RA-negative memory subset. The CDR3 covers 15 residues. Trimming removed 5 bases from V and 0 bases from J, with 10 bases in between. Per germline, CDR1 LNHDA and CDR2 SQIVND (reference sequence). The table came from immunoSEQ multiplex PCR; TCRdb's copy has only in-frame clones and leaves some out. In the table there are 1.5 million to 1.9 million clones, around 98% of which are singletons. The rearrangement joins TRBV19 to TRBJ2-2; D possibly corresponds to TRBD2 (6 bases). The sequence was collected from a man aged 25-40 years in good health. The sequencing input was naive CD4+ T cells sorted from blood. Subset reported: CD45RA+ positively selected. Written as DNA, the CDR3 is TGTGCCAGTAGTGGCTCGGGGGCGAACACCGGGGAGCTGTTTTTT. It is translated as CASSGSGANTGELFF.